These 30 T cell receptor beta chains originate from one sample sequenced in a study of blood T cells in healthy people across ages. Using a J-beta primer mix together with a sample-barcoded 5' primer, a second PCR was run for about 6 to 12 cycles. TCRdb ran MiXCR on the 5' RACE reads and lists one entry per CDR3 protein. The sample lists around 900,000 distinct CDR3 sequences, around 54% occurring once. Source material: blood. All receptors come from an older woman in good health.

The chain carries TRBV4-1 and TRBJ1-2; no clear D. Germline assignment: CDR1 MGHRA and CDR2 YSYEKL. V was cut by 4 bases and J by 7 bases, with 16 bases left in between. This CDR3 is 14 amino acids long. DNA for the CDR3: TGCGCCAGCAGCCTCGACGCGGCTGATGGTGGCTACACCTTC. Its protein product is CASSLDAADGGYTF.

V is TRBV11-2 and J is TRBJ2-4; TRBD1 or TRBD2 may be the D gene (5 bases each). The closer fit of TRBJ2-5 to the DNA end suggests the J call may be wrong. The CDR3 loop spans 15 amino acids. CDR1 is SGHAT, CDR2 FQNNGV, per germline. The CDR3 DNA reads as TGTGCCAGCAGCTTGGGCGGGTGGGGGACAGAGACCCAGTACTTC. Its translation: CASSLGGWGTETQYF.

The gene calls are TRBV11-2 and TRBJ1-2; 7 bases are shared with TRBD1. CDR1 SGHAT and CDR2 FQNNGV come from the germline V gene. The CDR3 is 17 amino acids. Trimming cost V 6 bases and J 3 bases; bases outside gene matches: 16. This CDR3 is CASSPPDYRGPDYGYTF. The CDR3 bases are TGTGCCAGCAGTCCTCCTGACTACAGGGGTCCAGACTATGGCTACACCTTC.

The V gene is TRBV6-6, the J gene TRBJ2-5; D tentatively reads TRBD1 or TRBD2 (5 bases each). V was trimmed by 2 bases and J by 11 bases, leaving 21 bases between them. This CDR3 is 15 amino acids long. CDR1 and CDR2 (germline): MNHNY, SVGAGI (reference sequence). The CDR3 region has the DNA TGTGCCAGCAGTTACCCGGGACCCTACGTCCATGAGCAGTACTTC. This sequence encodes CASSYPGPYVHEQYF.

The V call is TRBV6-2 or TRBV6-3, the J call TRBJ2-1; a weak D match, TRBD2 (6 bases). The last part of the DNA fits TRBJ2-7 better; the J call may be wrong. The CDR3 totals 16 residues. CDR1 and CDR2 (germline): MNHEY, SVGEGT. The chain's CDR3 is CASSRPGTRPYNEQYF. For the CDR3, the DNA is TGTGCCAGCAGCCGCCCCGGGACTCGTCCCTACAATGAGCAGTACTTC.

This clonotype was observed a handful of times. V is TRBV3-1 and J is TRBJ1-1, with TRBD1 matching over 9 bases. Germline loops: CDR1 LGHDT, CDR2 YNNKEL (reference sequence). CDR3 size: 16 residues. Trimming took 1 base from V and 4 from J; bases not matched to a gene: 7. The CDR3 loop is CASSQGQGVALTEAFF. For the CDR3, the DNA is TGTGCCAGCAGCCAAGGACAGGGGGTGGCCCTCACTGAAGCTTTCTTT.

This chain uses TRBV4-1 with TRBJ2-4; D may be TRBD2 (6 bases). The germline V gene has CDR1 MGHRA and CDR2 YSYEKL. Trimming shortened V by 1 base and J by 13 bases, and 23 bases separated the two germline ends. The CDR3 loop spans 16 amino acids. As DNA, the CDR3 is TGCGCCAGCAGCCAAGGCCCGATCGGAGGCAGGAGGGAGCAGTACTTC. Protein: CASSQGPIGGRREQYF.

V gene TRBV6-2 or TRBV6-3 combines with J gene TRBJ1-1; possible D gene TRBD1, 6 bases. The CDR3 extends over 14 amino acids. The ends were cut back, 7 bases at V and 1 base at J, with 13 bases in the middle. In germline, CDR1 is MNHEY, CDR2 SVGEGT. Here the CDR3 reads CASNYRVGNTEAFF. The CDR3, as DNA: TGTGCCAGCAACTACAGGGTTGGGAACACTGAAGCTTTCTTT.

The CDR3 region has the DNA TGCAGTGCTAGCGGGAGCGACCCAGATACGCAGTATTTT. The encoded protein is CSASGSDPDTQYF. V usage is TRBV20-1 and J usage is TRBJ2-3, with a possible D match to TRBD2 (6 bases). The germline V gene has CDR1 DFQATT and CDR2 SNEGSKA (reference sequence). V gave up 3 bases and J gave up 4 bases, with 11 bases separating them. The CDR3 is 13 residues long.

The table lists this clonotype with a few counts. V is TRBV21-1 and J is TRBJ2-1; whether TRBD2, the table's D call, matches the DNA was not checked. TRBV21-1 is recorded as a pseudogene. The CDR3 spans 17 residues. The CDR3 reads CASSKALAGRCDSEQFF. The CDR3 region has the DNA TGTGCCAGCAGCAAAGCTCTAGCGGGCCGATGCGACAGTGAGCAGTTCTTC.

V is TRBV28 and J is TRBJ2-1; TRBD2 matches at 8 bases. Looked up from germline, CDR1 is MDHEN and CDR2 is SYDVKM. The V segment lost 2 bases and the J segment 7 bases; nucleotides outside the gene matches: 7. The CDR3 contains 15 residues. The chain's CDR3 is CASSLTSGRRNEQFF. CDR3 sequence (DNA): TGTGCCAGCAGTTTAACAAGCGGGAGACGGAATGAGCAGTTCTTC.

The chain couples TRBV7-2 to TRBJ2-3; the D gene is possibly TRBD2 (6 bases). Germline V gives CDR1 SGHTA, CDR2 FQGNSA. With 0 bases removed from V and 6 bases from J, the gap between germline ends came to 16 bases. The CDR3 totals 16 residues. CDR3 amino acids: CASSLARGRARDTQYF. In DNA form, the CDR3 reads TGTGCCAGCAGCTTAGCGCGGGGCCGGGCTCGGGATACGCAGTATTTT. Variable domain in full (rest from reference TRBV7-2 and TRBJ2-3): GAGVSQSPSNKVTEKGKDVELRCDPISGHTALYWYRQSLGQGLEFLIYFQGNSAPDKSGLPSDRFSAERTGGSVSTLTIQRTQQEDSAVYLCASSLARGRARDTQYFGPGTRLTVL.

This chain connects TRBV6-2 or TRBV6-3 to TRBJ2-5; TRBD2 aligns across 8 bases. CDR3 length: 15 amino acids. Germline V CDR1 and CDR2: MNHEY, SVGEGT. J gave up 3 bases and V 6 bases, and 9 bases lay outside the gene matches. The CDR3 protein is CASSLPGLGKETQYF. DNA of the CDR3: TGTGCCAGCAGCCTACCGGGACTAGGTAAAGAGACCCAGTACTTC.

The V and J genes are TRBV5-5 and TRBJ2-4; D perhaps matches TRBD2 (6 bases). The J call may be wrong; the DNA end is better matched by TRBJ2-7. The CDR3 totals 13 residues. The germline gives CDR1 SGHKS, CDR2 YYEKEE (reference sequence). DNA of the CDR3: TGTGCCAGCAGCTTGGGGAGGGGCCCCGAGCAGTACTTC. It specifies CASSLGRGPEQYF.

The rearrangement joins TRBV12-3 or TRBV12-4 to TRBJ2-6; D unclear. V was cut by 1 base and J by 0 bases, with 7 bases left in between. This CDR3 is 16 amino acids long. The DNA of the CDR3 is TGTGCCAGCAGTTTAGTTGGGTTCTCTGGGGCCAACGTCCTGACTTTC. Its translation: CASSLVGFSGANVLTF.

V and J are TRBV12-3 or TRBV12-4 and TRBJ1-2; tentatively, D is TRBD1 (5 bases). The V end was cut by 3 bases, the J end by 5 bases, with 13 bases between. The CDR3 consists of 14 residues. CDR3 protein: CASSFRQGWYGYTF. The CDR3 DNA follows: TGTGCCAGCAGTTTTAGGCAGGGATGGTATGGCTACACCTTC.

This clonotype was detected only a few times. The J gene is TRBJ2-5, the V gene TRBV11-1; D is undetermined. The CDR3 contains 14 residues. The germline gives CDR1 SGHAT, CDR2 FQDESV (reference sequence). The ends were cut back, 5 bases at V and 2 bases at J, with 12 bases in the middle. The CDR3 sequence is CASSPSVLQETQYF. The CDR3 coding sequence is TGTGCCAGCAGCCCCAGTGTCCTTCAAGAGACCCAGTACTTC.

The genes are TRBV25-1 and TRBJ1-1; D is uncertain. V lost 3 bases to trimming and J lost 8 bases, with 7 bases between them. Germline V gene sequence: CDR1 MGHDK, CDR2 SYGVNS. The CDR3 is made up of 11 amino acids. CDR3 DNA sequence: TGTGCCAGCAGTGATCTACAAGAAGCTTTCTTT. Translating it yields CASSDLQEAFF.

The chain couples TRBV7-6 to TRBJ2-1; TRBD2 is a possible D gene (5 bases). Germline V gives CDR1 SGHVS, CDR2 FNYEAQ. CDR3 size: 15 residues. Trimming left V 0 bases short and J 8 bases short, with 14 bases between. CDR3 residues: CASSLAGGEWDEQFF. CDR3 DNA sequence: TGTGCCAGCAGCTTAGCTGGTGGGGAGTGGGATGAGCAGTTCTTC.

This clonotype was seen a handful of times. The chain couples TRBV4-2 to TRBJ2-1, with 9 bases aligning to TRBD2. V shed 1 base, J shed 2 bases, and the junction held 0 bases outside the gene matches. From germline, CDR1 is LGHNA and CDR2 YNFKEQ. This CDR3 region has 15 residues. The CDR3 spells CASSQASGAYNEQFF. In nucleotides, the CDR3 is TGTGCCAGCAGCCAAGCTAGCGGGGCCTACAATGAGCAGTTCTTC.

In nucleotides, the CDR3 is TGTGCCAGCAACCCAACCGGGCATGAGCAGTTCTTC. This codes for CASNPTGHEQFF. The chain carries TRBV7-9 and TRBJ2-1; no definite D call. The ends were cut back, 7 bases at V and 8 bases at J, with 12 bases in the middle. Germline assignment: CDR1 SEHNR and CDR2 FQNEAQ (reference sequence). This CDR3 has 12 residues.

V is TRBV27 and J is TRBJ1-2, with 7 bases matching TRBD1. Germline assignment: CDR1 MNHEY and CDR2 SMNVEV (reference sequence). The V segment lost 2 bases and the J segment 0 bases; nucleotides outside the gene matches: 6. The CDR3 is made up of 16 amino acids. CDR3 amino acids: CASSLRGPGTNYGYTF. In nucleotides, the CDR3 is TGTGCCAGCAGTTTAAGGGGGCCAGGTACTAACTATGGCTACACCTTC.

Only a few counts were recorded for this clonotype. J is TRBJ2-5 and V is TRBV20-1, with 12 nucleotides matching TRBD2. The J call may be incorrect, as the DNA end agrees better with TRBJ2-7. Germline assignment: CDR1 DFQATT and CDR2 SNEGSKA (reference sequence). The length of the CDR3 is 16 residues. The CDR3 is CSARAPTSGRGYEQYF. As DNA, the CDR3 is TGCAGTGCTAGAGCTCCGACTAGCGGGAGAGGTTACGAGCAGTACTTC.

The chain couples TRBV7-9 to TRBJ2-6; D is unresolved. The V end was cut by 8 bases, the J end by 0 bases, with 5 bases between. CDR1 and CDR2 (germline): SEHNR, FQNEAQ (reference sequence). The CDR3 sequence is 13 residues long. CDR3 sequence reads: CASDLSGANVLTF. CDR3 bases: TGTGCCAGCGATCTCTCTGGGGCCAACGTCCTGACTTTC.

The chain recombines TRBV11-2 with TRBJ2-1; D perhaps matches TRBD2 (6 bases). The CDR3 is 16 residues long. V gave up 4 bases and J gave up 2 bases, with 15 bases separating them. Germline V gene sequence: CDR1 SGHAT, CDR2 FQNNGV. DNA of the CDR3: TGTGCCAGCAGCTCCCGTGCCGGGGGTACCTACAATGAGCAGTTCTTC. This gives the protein CASSSRAGGTYNEQFF.

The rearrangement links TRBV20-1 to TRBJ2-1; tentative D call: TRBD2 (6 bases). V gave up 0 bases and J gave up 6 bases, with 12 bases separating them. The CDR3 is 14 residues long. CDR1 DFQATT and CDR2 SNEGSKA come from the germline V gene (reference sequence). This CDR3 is CSARDRESGNEQFF. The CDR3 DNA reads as TGCAGTGCTAGAGACCGGGAGAGTGGCAATGAGCAGTTCTTC.

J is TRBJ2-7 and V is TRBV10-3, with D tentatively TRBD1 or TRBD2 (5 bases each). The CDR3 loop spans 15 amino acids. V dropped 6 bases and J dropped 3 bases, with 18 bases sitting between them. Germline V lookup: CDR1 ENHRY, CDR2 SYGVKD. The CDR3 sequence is CAISARDLHNYEQYF. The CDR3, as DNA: TGTGCCATCAGCGCCCGGGACCTCCACAACTACGAGCAGTACTTC.

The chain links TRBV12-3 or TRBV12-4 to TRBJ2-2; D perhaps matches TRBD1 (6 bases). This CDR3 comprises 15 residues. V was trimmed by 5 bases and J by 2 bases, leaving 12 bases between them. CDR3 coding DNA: TGTGCCAGCAGTCAACAGGGATTAAACACCGGGGAGCTGTTTTTT. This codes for CASSQQGLNTGELFF.

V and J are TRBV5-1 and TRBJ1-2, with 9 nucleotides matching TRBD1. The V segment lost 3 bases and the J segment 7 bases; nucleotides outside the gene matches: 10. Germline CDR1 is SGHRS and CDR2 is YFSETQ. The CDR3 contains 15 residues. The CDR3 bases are TGCGCCAGCAGCTCCTGGAGCGGACAGGGGTCTGGCTACACCTTC. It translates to CASSSWSGQGSGYTF.

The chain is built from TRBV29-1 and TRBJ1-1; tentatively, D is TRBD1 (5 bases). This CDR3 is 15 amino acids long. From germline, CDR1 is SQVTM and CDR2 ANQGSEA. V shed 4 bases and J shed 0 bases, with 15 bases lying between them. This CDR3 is CSVVRQGELNTEAFF. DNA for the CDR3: TGCAGCGTTGTTAGGCAGGGAGAGTTGAACACTGAAGCTTTCTTT.